These T cell receptor beta chains were read from a single sample in a study of regulatory T cells in long-lasting Graves disease. TCRdb analysed the multiplex PCR reads with MiXCR anew, one entry per CDR3 protein. The table shows over 350,000 distinct CDR3 sequences, with approximately 15% occurring only once. In addition, the sample was reused for a study of T cells in Graves' hyperthyroidism and ophthalmopathy.

The sample in question was peripheral blood mononuclear cells (PBMCs), obtained at new diagnosis, from a patient treated with antithyroid drugs. The receptors derive from a woman in her thirties or forties with Graves disease. Both conserved end residues are part of each CDR3. The D gene is left open where the match is weak. Clone sizes are given selectively: once, few, many, or a class where the clone is expanded.

>17|TRBJ2-1|TRBD1|many|TRBV14
TGTGCCAGCAGCCAAGATTTAGGACAGGGGGCCAACAATGAGCAGTTCTTC
CASSQDLGQGANNEQFF
>12|TRBJ2-5|-|many|TRBV2
TGTGCCAGCAGTGAAGCGGAGCTTACCCAGTACTTC
CASSEAELTQYF
>13|TRBJ1-1|-|-|TRBV4-1
TGCGCCAGCAGCCCACACCAGGGCGCTGAAGCTTTCTTT
CASSPHQGAEAFF
>16|TRBJ2-3|TRBD2|few|TRBV7-2
TGTGCCAGCAGCTTAGTATTTTGGGGGAGGGCGGATACGCAGTATTTT
CASSLVFWGRADTQYF
>12|TRBJ2-7|TRBD2|few|TRBV30
TGTGCCTGTACGACTAGCGTAAACGAGCAGTACTTC
CACTTSVNEQYF
>14|TRBJ2-5|TRBD2|many|TRBV2
TGTGCCAGTCGTACTAGCGGGGCCCAGGAGGCCCAGTACTTC
CASRTSGAQEAQYF
>14|TRBJ2-7|TRBD2|-|TRBV9
TGTGCCAGCAGCCCTAGCGGGATCATCTTCGAGCAGTACTTC
CASSPSGIIFEQYF
>15|TRBJ1-3|-|many|TRBV6-5
TGTGCCAGCAGTTACTCGAGTGCGATTGGAAACACCATATATTTT
CASSYSSAIGNTIYF
>16|TRBJ1-1|-|-|TRBV7-9
TGTGCCAGCAGCTTAGGGCGAGGATTGGGGAGCACTGAAGCTTTCTTT
CASSLGRGLGSTEAFF
>14|TRBJ1-2|-|many|TRBV7-9
TGTGCCAGCAGCTCCGCACCGGGGGCCTATGGCTACACCTTC
CASSSAPGAYGYTF
>14|TRBJ2-7|-|many|TRBV28
TGTGCCAGCAGTTTAGGGCCCAGGGTGTACGAGCAGTACTTC
CASSLGPRVYEQYF
>16|TRBJ1-5|TRBD1|many|TRBV12-3/TRBV12-4
TGTGCCAGCCAAAACTTCCGTAGGGGGCGCGATCAGCCCCAGCATTTT
CASQNFRRGRDQPQHF
>12|TRBJ2-7|-|-|TRBV5-6
TGTGCCAGCAGCTTGGGGGGGGATTCGCAGTACTTC
CASSLGGDSQYF
>13|TRBJ2-7|-|-|TRBV6-1
TGTGCCAGCATATCCCCCGGGACCTACGAGCAGTACTTC
CASISPGTYEQYF
>15|TRBJ1-2|-|few|TRBV6-4
TGTGCCAGCAGTGATTCCAACCGGGACCGGGGTGGCTACACCTTC
CASSDSNRDRGGYTF
>13|TRBJ2-5|-|many|TRBV19
TGTGCCAGTAAAACCCCCGTCGGCGAGACCCAGTACTTC
CASKTPVGETQYF
>15|TRBJ2-5|TRBD1|-|TRBV29-1
TGCAGCGTTGAAGATGTAGGGACAGGAGAAGAGACCCAGTACTTC
CSVEDVGTGEETQYF
>15|TRBJ1-2|-|few|TRBV10-3
TGTGCCATCAGTGGATCGTCCAGTGACAACTATGGCTACACCTTC
CAISGSSSDNYGYTF
>15|TRBJ1-3|-|many|TRBV2
TGTGCCAGCAGCACTTCATGGGGCTCTGGAAACACCATATATTTT
CASSTSWGSGNTIYF
>12|TRBJ2-7|-|-|TRBV27
TGTGCCTTCAAACAGGTTTCCTACGAGCAGTACTTC
CAFKQVSYEQYF
>14|TRBJ2-7|-|few|TRBV7-9
TGTGCCAGCAGCCCACTTGATGGTTCCTACGAGCAGTACTTC
CASSPLDGSYEQYF
>13|TRBJ2-7|TRBD1|-|TRBV5-6
TGTGCCAGCACAAGGACAGGGAGGTACGAGCAGTACTTC
CASTRTGRYEQYF
>15|TRBJ2-4|-|few|TRBV12-3/TRBV12-4
TGTGCCAGCAGTTTAGACGTGGGGGCCAAAAACATTCAGTACTTC
CASSLDVGAKNIQYF
>14|TRBJ2-1|-|-|TRBV7-9
TGTGCCAGCAGCTTAGCGGGGGCAGACAATGAGCAGTTCTTC
CASSLAGADNEQFF
>14|TRBJ1-1|-|many|TRBV9
TGTGCCAGCAGCGCGGGACGAATGAACACTGAAGCTTTCTTT
CASSAGRMNTEAFF
>14|TRBJ2-7|TRBD1|many|TRBV28
TGTGCCAGCAGGAGGACAGGATCCTTGTACGAGCAGTACTTC
CASRRTGSLYEQYF
>14|TRBJ2-2|-|many|TRBV11-2
TGTGCCACCAAAGGGCAGGAGTACACCGGGGAGCTGTTTTTT
CATKGQEYTGELFF
>13|TRBJ1-6|-|few|TRBV7-9
TGTGCCAGCGGGCAGGGTATAGGTTCACCCCTCCACTTT
CASGQGIGSPLHF
>14|TRBJ1-4|-|few|TRBV9
TGTGCCAGCAGCGCCACCAGGGCCAATCCACCTCTGTTTTTT
CASSATRANPPLFF
>15|TRBJ2-3|TRBD2|-|TRBV20-1
TGCAGTGCTAGACGCCCGGGACTAAGCACAGATACGCAGTATTTT
CSARRPGLSTDTQYF
>13|TRBJ1-1|TRBD1|many|TRBV7-3
TGTGCCAGCAGCTTGACAGGGGTCACTGAAGCTTTCTTT
CASSLTGVTEAFF
>12|TRBJ1-2|-|many|TRBV20-1
TGCAGTGCTAGAGAGGGTGGCTATGGCTACACCTTC
CSAREGGYGYTF
>15|TRBJ2-1|TRBD1|many|TRBV7-3
TGTGCCAGCAGCTTAAGCGGACAGGGTAGAGGTGAGCAGTTCTTC
CASSLSGQGRGEQFF
>15|TRBJ2-7|TRBD2|many|TRBV28
TGTGCCAGCAGCCCCCGGACTAGCGGGAGTGCCGAGCAGTACTTC
CASSPRTSGSAEQYF
>14|TRBJ2-6|-|-|TRBV15
TGTGCCACCAGCCTGGGCTCTGGGGCCAACGTCCTGACTTTC
CATSLGSGANVLTF
>12|TRBJ1-2|-|once|TRBV6-4
TGTGCCAGCAGTGACCCTGGCTATGGCTACACCTTC
CASSDPGYGYTF
>14|TRBJ2-7|-|few|TRBV6-1
TGTGCCAGCACTCCGCCGGGACTGGGCTACGAGCAGTACTTC
CASTPPGLGYEQYF
>16|TRBJ2-3|TRBD1|few|TRBV11-3
TGTGCCAGCAGCTCGGGACAGGGAGCGGGCACAGATACGCAGTATTTT
CASSSGQGAGTDTQYF
>16|TRBJ2-1|TRBD1|many|TRBV6-2/TRBV6-3
TGTGCCAGCAGTTACATCGGACAGGGATCCTACAATGAGCAGTTCTTC
CASSYIGQGSYNEQFF
>15|TRBJ2-7|-|many|TRBV7-3
TGTGCCAGCAGCTTACGAGCGGACATCTCCTACGAGCAGTACTTC
CASSLRADISYEQYF
>18|TRBJ2-3|TRBD2|many|TRBV12-3/TRBV12-4
TGTGCCAGCAGTTTATATGTACGGGGCGCGGGAGACTCAGATACGCAGTATTTT
CASSLYVRGAGDSDTQYF
>14|TRBJ2-1|TRBD2|few|TRBV24-1
TGTGCCACCAGTGATTACGAAGCGGGGAATGAGCAGTTCTTC
CATSDYEAGNEQFF